Reported below is one T cell receptor (beta chain). Its cognate antigen is unknown. CDR1 is SQVTM, CDR2 ANQGSEA, per germline. Trimming took 4 bases from V and 1 from J; bases not matched to a gene: 0. The CDR3 has 14 amino acids. The data were taken from a study of T cells in localized non-small cell lung cancer. Study-level findings and limits: Adjacent lung held a median roughly 54 of the top 100 tumor clones. Overall survival was longer when the density of T cells in the blood was higher.

TCRdb's table, derived via immunoSEQ multiplex PCR, lists solely in-frame clones and lacks some. The table records around 100,000 clones, about 91% of them present only once. Source: peripheral blood, taken before any cancer treatment. This clonotype originated in a man aged 35-69 years with stage I squamous cell lung carcinoma. The chain carries TRBV29-1 and TRBJ2-3; TRBD2 agrees at 12 bases. The CDR3 sequence: CSVGLAGGTDTQYF. The CDR3 bases are TGCAGCGTTGGACTAGCGGGGGGCACAGATACGCAGTATTTT.